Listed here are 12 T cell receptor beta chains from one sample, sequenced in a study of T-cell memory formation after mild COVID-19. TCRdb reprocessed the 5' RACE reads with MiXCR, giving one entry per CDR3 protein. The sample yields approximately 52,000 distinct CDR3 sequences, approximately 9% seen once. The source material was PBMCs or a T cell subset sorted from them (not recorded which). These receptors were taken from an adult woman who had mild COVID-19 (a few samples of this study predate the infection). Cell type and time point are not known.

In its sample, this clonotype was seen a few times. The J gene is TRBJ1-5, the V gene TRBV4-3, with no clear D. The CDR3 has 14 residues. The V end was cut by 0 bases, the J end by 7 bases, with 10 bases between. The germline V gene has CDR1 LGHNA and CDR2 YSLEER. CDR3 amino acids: CASSQDPLLQPQHF. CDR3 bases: TGCGCCAGCAGCCAAGACCCCCTTTTGCAGCCCCAGCATTTT.

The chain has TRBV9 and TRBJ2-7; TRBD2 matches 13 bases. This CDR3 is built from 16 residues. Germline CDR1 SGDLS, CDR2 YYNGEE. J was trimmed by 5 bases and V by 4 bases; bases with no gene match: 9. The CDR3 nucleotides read TGTGCCAGCAGCCTCGGACTAGCGGGAGACTTCCACGAGCAGTACTTC. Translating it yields CASSLGLAGDFHEQYF.

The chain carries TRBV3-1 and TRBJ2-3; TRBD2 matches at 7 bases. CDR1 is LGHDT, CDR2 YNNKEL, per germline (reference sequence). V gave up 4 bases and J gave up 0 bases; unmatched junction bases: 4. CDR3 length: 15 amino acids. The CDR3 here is CASSPGTTSTDTQYF. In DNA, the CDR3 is TGTGCCAGCAGCCCGGGGACTACTAGCACAGATACGCAGTATTTT.

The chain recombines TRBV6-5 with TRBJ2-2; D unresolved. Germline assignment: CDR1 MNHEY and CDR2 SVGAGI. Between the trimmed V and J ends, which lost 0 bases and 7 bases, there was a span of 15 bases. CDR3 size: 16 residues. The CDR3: CASSYSRALPGGELFF. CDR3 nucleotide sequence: TGTGCCAGCAGTTACTCACGAGCCCTCCCCGGCGGGGAGCTGTTTTTT.

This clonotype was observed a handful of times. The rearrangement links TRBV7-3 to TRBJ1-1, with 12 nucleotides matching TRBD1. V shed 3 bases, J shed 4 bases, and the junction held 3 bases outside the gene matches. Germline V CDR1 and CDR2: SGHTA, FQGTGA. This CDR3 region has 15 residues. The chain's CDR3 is CASSFSGQGATEAFF. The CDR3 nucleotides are TGTGCCAGCAGCTTCTCGGGACAGGGGGCCACTGAAGCTTTCTTT.

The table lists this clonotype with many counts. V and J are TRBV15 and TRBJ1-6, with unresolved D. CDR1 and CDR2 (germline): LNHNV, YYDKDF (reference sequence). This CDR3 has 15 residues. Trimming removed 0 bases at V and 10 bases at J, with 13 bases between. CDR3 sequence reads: CATSRDGEGRSPLHF. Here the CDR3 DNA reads TGTGCCACCAGCAGAGATGGGGAGGGCAGGTCACCCCTCCACTTT. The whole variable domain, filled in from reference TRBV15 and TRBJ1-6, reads DAMVIQNPRYQVTQFGKPVTLSCSQTLNHNVMYWYQQKSSQAPKLLFHYYDKDFNNEADTPDNFQSRRPNTSFCFLDIRSPGLGDTAMYLCATSRDGEGRSPLHFGNGTRLTVT.

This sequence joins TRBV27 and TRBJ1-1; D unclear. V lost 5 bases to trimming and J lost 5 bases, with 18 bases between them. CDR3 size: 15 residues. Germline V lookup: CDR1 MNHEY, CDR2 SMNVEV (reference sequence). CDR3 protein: CASSPNSWERTEAFF. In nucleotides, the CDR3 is TGTGCCAGCAGTCCCAATTCCTGGGAGAGAACTGAAGCTTTCTTT.

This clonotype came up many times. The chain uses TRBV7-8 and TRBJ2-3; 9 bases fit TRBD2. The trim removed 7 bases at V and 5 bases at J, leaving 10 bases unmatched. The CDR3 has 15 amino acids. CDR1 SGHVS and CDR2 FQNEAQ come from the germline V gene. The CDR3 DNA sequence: TGTGCCAGCACCCCGAGCGGGAGGCAGCAAGATACGCAGTATTTT. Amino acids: CASTPSGRQQDTQYF.

CDR3 coding DNA: TGTGCCAGCAGCCAAGGGCGGCAGGGGGCGAACATTCAGTACTTC. Its protein is CASSQGRQGANIQYF. V usage is TRBV3-1 and J usage is TRBJ2-4; TRBD1 matches at 8 bases. V dropped 1 base and J dropped 7; count of bases not matched to a gene: 6. The CDR3 is 15 residues long. From germline, CDR1 is LGHDT and CDR2 YNNKEL (reference sequence). The variable domain in full, with the rest retrieved from reference TRBV3-1 and TRBJ2-4, is DTAVSQTPKYLVTQMGNDKSIKCEQNLGHDTMYWYKQDSKKFLKIMFSYNNKELIINETVPNRFSPKSPDKAHLNLHINSLELGDSAVYFCASSQGRQGANIQYFGAGTRLSVL.

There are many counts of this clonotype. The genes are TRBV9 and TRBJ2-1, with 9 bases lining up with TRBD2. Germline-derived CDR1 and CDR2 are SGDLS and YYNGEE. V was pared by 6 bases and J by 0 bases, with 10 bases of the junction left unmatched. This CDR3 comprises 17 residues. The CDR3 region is CASTGTSGFFSYNEQFF. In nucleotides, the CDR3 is TGTGCCAGCACCGGAACTAGCGGGTTTTTCTCCTACAATGAGCAGTTCTTC. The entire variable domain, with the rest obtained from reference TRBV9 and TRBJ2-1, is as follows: DSGVTQTPKHLITATGQRVTLRCSPRSGDLSVYWYQQSLDQGLQFLIQYYNGEERAKGNILERFSAQQFPDLHSELNLSSLELGDSALYFCASTGTSGFFSYNEQFFGPGTRLTVL.

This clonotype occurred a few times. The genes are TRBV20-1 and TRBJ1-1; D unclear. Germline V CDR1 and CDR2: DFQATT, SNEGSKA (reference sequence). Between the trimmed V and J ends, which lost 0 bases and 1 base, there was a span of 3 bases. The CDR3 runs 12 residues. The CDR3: CSAREGNTEAFF. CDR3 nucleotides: TGCAGTGCTAGAGAAGGGAACACTGAAGCTTTCTTT.

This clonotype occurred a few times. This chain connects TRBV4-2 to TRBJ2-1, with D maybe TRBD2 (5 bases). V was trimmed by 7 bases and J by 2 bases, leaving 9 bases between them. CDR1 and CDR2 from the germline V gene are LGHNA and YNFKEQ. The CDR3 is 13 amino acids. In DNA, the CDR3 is TGTGCCAGCACCACGGGAACCTACAATGAGCAGTTCTTC. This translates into CASTTGTYNEQFF.